This paragraph reports one T cell receptor (beta chain). These data belong to a study of T cell repertoires in cytomegalovirus infection. TCRdb used MiXCR to reprocess the reads, holding one entry per CDR3 protein. Seen here are fewer than 300,000 distinct CDR3 sequences, about 25% observed once, and the top ten hold over 11%. This TCR came from a human donor in good health (CMV status not recorded). Some clones in this sample may be carry-over from other donors' samples. Sequencing input: PBMCs.

Here the CDR3 reads CASSSRQGMTEAFF. The CDR3 DNA reads TGTGCCAGCAGCTCCAGGCAGGGGATGACTGAAGCTTTCTTT. The chain employs TRBV7-3 and TRBJ1-1, with D possibly being TRBD1 (6 bases). The length of the CDR3 is 14 residues. Germline V gives CDR1 SGHTA, CDR2 FQGTGA. Trimming took off 4 bases at V and 5 bases at J, with 14 bases between the two ends.